Listed here are 28 T cell receptor beta chains from one sample, sequenced in a study of T-cell reconstitution after alpha-beta-depleted transplantation in children. During its preparation, the TCRbeta library received unique molecular identifiers. MiXCR, run by TCRdb on the PCR reads, gives a single entry per CDR3 protein. The sample includes roughly 340,000 distinct CDR3 sequences, 16% of them seen just once. Sequencing used PBMCs, mostly from graft donor cells, obtained 360 days after TCRalphabeta/CD19-depleted stem cell transplant. These receptor sequences come from a male patient between 2 and 15 years old who had a stem cell transplant for acute lymphoblastic leukemia, so the T cells may come from the graft donor.

The table lists this clonotype with many counts. The chain joins TRBV12-3 or TRBV12-4 to TRBJ2-7; TRBD1 might be the D (5 bases). With 4 bases removed from V and 3 bases from J, the gap between germline ends came to 7 bases. CDR3 length: 12 residues. The CDR3 nucleotides are TGTGCCAGCAGTTCAGGGATCTACGAGCAGTACTTC. Protein sequence: CASSSGIYEQYF.

CDR3 residues: CSAELSGSSTDTQYF. Written as DNA, the CDR3 is TGCAGTGCTGAACTTAGCGGGTCTAGCACAGATACGCAGTATTTT. The chain employs TRBV20-1 and TRBJ2-3; 7 bases map to TRBD2. CDR1 is DFQATT and CDR2 is SNEGSKA in the germline V gene (reference sequence). The CDR3 totals 15 residues. Germline trimming cut 5 bases from V and 0 bases from J; bases unmatched to any gene: 8.

The chain recombines TRBV5-1 with TRBJ1-6; weak D call: TRBD1 (6 bases). The CDR3 runs to 16 residues. From germline, CDR1 is SGHRS and CDR2 YFSETQ. Trimming left V 4 bases short and J 9 bases short, with 20 bases between. CDR3 sequence reads: CASSQEPGVRGSPLHF. CDR3 nucleotides: TGCGCCAGCAGCCAGGAACCAGGGGTTAGAGGTTCACCCCTCCACTTT.

This clonotype has a count of ten or more. The chain joins TRBV12-3 or TRBV12-4 to TRBJ2-2; tentative D call: TRBD1 (6 bases). The CDR3 runs to 18 residues. The V gene lost 1 base and the J gene lost 3 bases, with 18 bases spanning the gap. The CDR3 DNA reads TGTGCCAGCAGTTTAGTACCGCAGGGGTTATGGCACACCGGGGAGCTGTTTTTT. Amino acid sequence: CASSLVPQGLWHTGELFF.

The rearrangement joins TRBV12-3 or TRBV12-4 to TRBJ2-5; 15 positions match TRBD2. The V segment lost 2 bases and the J segment 10 bases; nucleotides outside the gene matches: 8. CDR3 length: 16 residues. The CDR3 DNA reads as TGTGCCAGCAGTTTAACCGGGACTAGCGGGAGGAATGACCAGTACTTC. It codes for CASSLTGTSGRNDQYF.

The chain combines TRBV11-1 with TRBJ2-2, with 12 bases that match TRBD1. Trimming removed 6 bases from V and 0 bases from J; junction bases left unmatched: 8. The CDR3 length is 18 residues. The V gene's germline CDR1 is SGHAT and CDR2 FQDESV (reference sequence). The CDR3 spells CASRAGTGGRSNTGELFF. Here the CDR3 DNA reads TGTGCCAGCAGAGCCGGGACAGGGGGCCGATCGAACACCGGGGAGCTGTTTTTT.

J is TRBJ1-2 and V is TRBV4-3, with D unclear. Per the germline V gene, CDR1 is LGHNA and CDR2 is YSLEER. The V gene lost 4 bases and the J gene lost 4 bases, with 16 bases spanning the gap. The CDR3 is 15 residues long. The CDR3 DNA is TGCGCCAGCAGCCGCGGCGCAGGTACCATCTATGGCTACACCTTC. Amino acids: CASSRGAGTIYGYTF.

The chain uses TRBV27 and TRBJ2-5, with 8 positions matching TRBD2. The V segment lost 5 bases and the J segment 4 bases; nucleotides outside the gene matches: 9. Germline V gene data show CDR1 as MNHEY and CDR2 as SMNVEV (reference sequence). The CDR3 covers 15 residues. CDR3 sequence: CASSLTGTSVETQYF. In nucleotides, the CDR3 is TGTGCCAGCAGTCTAACCGGGACTAGTGTAGAGACCCAGTACTTC.

This sequence joins TRBV20-1 and TRBJ2-5; unclear D gene. Per the germline V gene, CDR1 is DFQATT and CDR2 is SNEGSKA (reference sequence). The length of the CDR3 is 12 residues. Trimming cost V 6 bases and J 5 bases, with 13 bases left between them. In DNA, the CDR3 is TGCAGTGCCGCCCTTCCGGGTGAGACCCAGTACTTC. As protein: CSAALPGETQYF.

This sequence joins TRBV28 and TRBJ2-1; 9 bases line up with TRBD2. The V gene end was trimmed by 10 bases and the J gene end by 5 bases; junction bases not matched to a gene: 9. Germline assignment: CDR1 MDHEN and CDR2 SYDVKM. The CDR3 contains 14 residues. For the CDR3, the DNA is TGTGCCACACAGATTGGACTAGCGAACAATGAGCAGTTCTTC. Residues: CATQIGLANNEQFF.

Only a few counts were recorded for this clonotype. The chain employs TRBV20-1 and TRBJ2-7; 9 bases are shared with TRBD2. Germline CDR1 DFQATT, CDR2 SNEGSKA (reference sequence). The CDR3 runs to 14 residues. Unmatched junction bases numbered 8, after V lost 3 bases and J lost 5 bases. CDR3 sequence reads: CSASPLAGVNEQYF. The CDR3 nucleotides read TGCAGTGCTAGCCCCTTAGCGGGAGTTAACGAGCAGTACTTC.

V gene TRBV12-5 combines with J gene TRBJ2-2, with D hard to call. Germline values: CDR1 LGHNT, CDR2 FRNRAP. V gave up 0 bases and J gave up 9 bases, with 5 bases separating them. This CDR3 spans 12 amino acids. The CDR3 nucleotides read TGTGCTAGTGGTTTGGTCCCACGGGAGCTGTTTTTT. This encodes CASGLVPRELFF.

About this clonotype: Being one base from a much bigger clone, this may be a read error. This CDR3 is missing its conserved last phenylalanine or tryptophan, likely due to a read error. V and J are TRBV10-3 and TRBJ2-1, with D perhaps matching TRBD1 or TRBD2 (5 bases each). CDR1 and CDR2 (germline): ENHRY, SYGVKD. The CDR3 has 15 amino acids. V shed 4 bases and J shed 5 bases, with 15 bases lying between them. This CDR3 reads CAISAGAELDNEQFY. CDR3 nucleotides: TGTGCCATCAGTGCCGGGGCCGAGCTAGACAATGAGCAGTTCTAC.

This clonotype was counted only a few times. J is TRBJ2-1 and V is TRBV20-1, with 10 positions matching TRBD2. V trimming: 3 bases; J trimming: 2 bases; junction bases outside the gene matches: 7. Germline CDR1 reads DFQATT; CDR2 reads SNEGSKA (reference sequence). This CDR3 has 16 residues. The CDR3 sequence is CSARGPGTSAYNEQFF. The CDR3 region has the DNA TGCAGTGCTAGGGGTCCGGGGACTAGCGCCTACAATGAGCAGTTCTTC.

The chain carries TRBV20-1 and TRBJ2-7, with D possibly matching TRBD2 (6 bases). This CDR3 is built from 9 residues. Per germline, CDR1 DFQATT and CDR2 SNEGSKA (reference sequence). CDR3 protein: CRPAGIEYF. The CDR3 bases are TGCAGACCCGCGGGGATCGAGTACTTC.

This clonotype was counted many times. The gene calls are TRBV9 and TRBJ2-6; D may be TRBD1 (6 bases). Trimming shortened V by 6 bases and J by 3 bases, and 7 bases separated the two germline ends. The CDR3 spans 13 residues. Germline V gene lookup returns CDR1 SGDLS and CDR2 YYNGEE. CDR3 loop: CASKGVGANVLTF. CDR3 nucleotide sequence: TGTGCCAGCAAGGGGGTTGGGGCCAACGTCCTGACTTTC. Variable domain in full (rest from reference TRBV9 and TRBJ2-6): DSGVTQTPKHLITATGQRVTLRCSPRSGDLSVYWYQQSLDQGLQFLIQYYNGEERAKGNILERFSAQQFPDLHSELNLSSLELGDSALYFCASKGVGANVLTFGAGSRLTVL.

This clonotype was counted only a few times. The rearrangement uses TRBV3-1 and TRBJ2-7; D perhaps matches TRBD1 (5 bases). The CDR3 is made up of 13 amino acids. Looked up from germline, CDR1 is LGHDT and CDR2 is YNNKEL (reference sequence). V was pared by 3 bases and J by 3 bases, with 9 bases between. The DNA of the CDR3 is TGTGCCAGCAGCCAGACAGAAAACTACGAGCAGTACTTC. This codes for CASSQTENYEQYF.

V and J are TRBV7-9 and TRBJ2-5; D might be TRBD1 or TRBD2, each matching 5 bases. The V end was cut by 3 bases, the J end by 1 base, with 15 bases between. Germline V gives CDR1 SEHNR, CDR2 FQNEAQ (reference sequence). This CDR3 is 16 amino acids long. For the CDR3, the DNA is TGTGCCAGCAGCTTTCCTAGCAGGGCCCGCCAAGAGACCCAGTACTTC. As protein: CASSFPSRARQETQYF.

This clonotype was picked up many times. The chain recombines TRBV29-1 with TRBJ2-2; weak D call: TRBD1 (6 bases). V was trimmed by 0 bases and J by 1 base, leaving 9 bases between them. Germline CDR1 and CDR2: SQVTM and ANQGSEA. The CDR3 consists of 15 residues. The CDR3 nucleotides read TGCAGCGTTGAAGATAACAGGGTGAACACCGGGGAGCTGTTTTTT. The encoded protein is CSVEDNRVNTGELFF.

This clonotype was seen a handful of times. This chain uses TRBV11-2 with TRBJ2-7; 13 nucleotides agree with TRBD2. Germline-derived CDR1 and CDR2 are SGHAT and FQNNGV. The CDR3 has 18 amino acids. V shed 5 bases, J shed 1 base, and the junction held 11 bases outside the gene matches. The CDR3 loop is CASSLVGGLAGISYEQYF. CDR3 in DNA: TGTGCCAGCAGCCTCGTAGGGGGACTAGCGGGGATATCCTACGAGCAGTACTTC.

In its sample, this clonotype was seen a few times. This chain joins TRBV20-1 and TRBJ1-2; a possible D gene is TRBD1 (5 bases). The CDR3 is 13 residues long. Germline CDR1 DFQATT, CDR2 SNEGSKA (reference sequence). Between the trimmed V and J ends, which lost 6 bases and 2 bases, there was a span of 13 bases. The CDR3 spells CSAPQTANYGYTF. Here the CDR3 DNA reads TGCAGTGCGCCGCAGACAGCAAACTATGGCTACACCTTC.

This clonotype appeared many times. The J gene is TRBJ2-3, the V gene TRBV28, with D unclear. The CDR3 runs 14 residues. V was clipped by 7 bases and J by 4 bases, with 15 bases between them. Per the germline V gene, CDR1 is MDHEN and CDR2 is SYDVKM. CDR3 DNA: TGTGCCAGCAATGCCCTTTGGAGTTCAGATACGCAGTATTTT. Encoded protein: CASNALWSSDTQYF.

The chain employs TRBV11-1 and TRBJ1-2, with D possibly TRBD1 on 6 matching bases. This CDR3 has 17 residues. Germline V gene sequence: CDR1 SGHAT, CDR2 FQDESV (reference sequence). The V and J ends lost 1 base and 9 bases respectively, with 24 bases between them. This CDR3 reads CASSLEGVDSEKECYTF. The DNA of the CDR3 is TGTGCCAGCAGCTTAGAGGGGGTGGACAGCGAAAAAGAATGCTACACCTTC.

This clonotype was detected ten times or more. The rearrangement links TRBV28 to TRBJ1-4; maybe TRBD1 (6 bases). The CDR3 runs 15 residues. V was clipped by 3 bases and J by 3 bases, with 11 bases between them. CDR1 is MDHEN and CDR2 is SYDVKM in the germline V gene. The CDR3 DNA sequence: TGTGCCAGCAGTTTGGGGGGCCGGTCTAATGAAAAACTGTTTTTT. This encodes CASSLGGRSNEKLFF.

This clonotype appeared a few times. The rearrangement links TRBV6-4 to TRBJ1-6; 8 bases match TRBD1. Trimming removed 4 bases from V and 11 bases from J; junction bases left unmatched: 10. The germline V gene has CDR1 MRHNA and CDR2 SNTAGT. This CDR3 has 15 residues. The CDR3 DNA follows: TGTGCCAGCAGTGTCGACTTTTCAGGGGGCGCACCCCTCCACTTT. Translating it yields CASSVDFSGGAPLHF.

This clonotype was counted only a few times. This sequence joins TRBV28 and TRBJ2-1; possibly TRBD2 for D (5 bases). The germline V gene encodes CDR1 MDHEN and CDR2 SYDVKM. The CDR3 totals 22 residues. The germline V and J ends were trimmed by 2 bases and 5 bases, with 34 bases remaining between them. CDR3 loop: CASSLKWSRAASAYGFNNEQFF. Here the CDR3 DNA reads TGTGCCAGCAGTTTAAAATGGTCGAGGGCGGCAAGTGCTTACGGATTCAACAATGAGCAGTTCTTC.

In its sample, this clonotype was seen many times. The chain is built from TRBV7-9 and TRBJ2-7; 11 positions match TRBD2. This CDR3 is 16 amino acids long. Losses at the gene ends were 5 bases for V and 4 bases for J; bases not matched to a gene: 10. Germline lookup yields CDR1 SEHNR and CDR2 FQNEAQ (reference sequence). CDR3 sequence: CASSPFSGRAIYEQYF. The CDR3 DNA reads TGTGCCAGCAGCCCATTTAGCGGGAGGGCTATTTACGAGCAGTACTTC.

The chain recombines TRBV28 with TRBJ2-7; tentative D call: TRBD1 (5 bases). Trimming removed 2 bases at V and 0 bases at J, with 11 bases between. This CDR3 region has 15 residues. Germline CDR1 is MDHEN and CDR2 is SYDVKM. CDR3: CASSLMGRSSYEQYF. DNA for the CDR3: TGTGCCAGCAGTTTAATGGGGCGTAGCTCCTACGAGCAGTACTTC.